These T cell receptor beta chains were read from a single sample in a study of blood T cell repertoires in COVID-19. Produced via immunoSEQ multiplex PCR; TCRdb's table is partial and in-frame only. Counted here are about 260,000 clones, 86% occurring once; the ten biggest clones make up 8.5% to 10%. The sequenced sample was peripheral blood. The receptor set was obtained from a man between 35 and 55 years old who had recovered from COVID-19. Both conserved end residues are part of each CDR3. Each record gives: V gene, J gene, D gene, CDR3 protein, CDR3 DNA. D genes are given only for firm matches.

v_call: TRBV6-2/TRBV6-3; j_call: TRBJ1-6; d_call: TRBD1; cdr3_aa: CASSPDRGRFNSPLHF; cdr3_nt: TGTGCCAGCAGTCCGGACAGGGGGAGATTCAATTCACCCCTCCACTTT
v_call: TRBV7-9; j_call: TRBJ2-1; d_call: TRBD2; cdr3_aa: CASSPPAGGGDEQFF; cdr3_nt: TGTGCCAGCAGCCCTCCAGCGGGAGGAGGCGATGAGCAGTTCTTC
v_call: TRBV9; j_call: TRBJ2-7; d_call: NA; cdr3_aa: CASSPDSFSYEQYF; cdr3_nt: TGTGCCAGCAGCCCGGACAGCTTCTCCTACGAGCAGTACTTC
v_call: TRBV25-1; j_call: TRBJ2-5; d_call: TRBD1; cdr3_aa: CASSPTGVGETQYF; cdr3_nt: TGTGCCAGCAGCCCCACAGGGGTGGGAGAGACCCAGTACTTC
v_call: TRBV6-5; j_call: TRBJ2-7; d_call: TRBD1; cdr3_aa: CASRRLGTGGPQQYF; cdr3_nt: TGTGCCAGCAGGCGACTAGGGACAGGGGGCCCCCAGCAGTACTTC
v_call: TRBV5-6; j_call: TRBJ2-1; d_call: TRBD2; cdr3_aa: CASSLRGGLVRFGEQFF; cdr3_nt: TGTGCCAGCAGCTTGAGGGGAGGACTAGTGAGGTTTGGTGAGCAGTTCTTC
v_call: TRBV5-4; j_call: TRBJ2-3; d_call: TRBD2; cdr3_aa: CASSVSLAGSTDTQYF; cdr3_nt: TGTGCCAGCAGCGTTAGCCTAGCGGGAAGCACAGATACGCAGTATTTT
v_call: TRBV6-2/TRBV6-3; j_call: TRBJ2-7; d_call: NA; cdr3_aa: CASSPSGAISYEQYF; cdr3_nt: TGTGCCAGCAGTCCCTCAGGGGCGATCTCCTACGAGCAGTACTTC
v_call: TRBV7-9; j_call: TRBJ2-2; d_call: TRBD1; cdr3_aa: CASSLKGGAGGENTGELFF; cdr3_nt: TGTGCCAGCAGCTTAAAGGGCGGCGCAGGGGGAGAGAACACCGGGGAGCTGTTTTTT
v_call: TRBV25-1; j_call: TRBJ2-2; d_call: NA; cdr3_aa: CASRELVSTGELFF; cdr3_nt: TGTGCCTCAAGGGAACTAGTAAGCACCGGGGAGCTGTTTTTT
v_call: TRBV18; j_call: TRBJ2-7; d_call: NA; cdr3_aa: CASSPRTGEGEQYF; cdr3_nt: TGTGCCAGCTCACCACGTACGGGAGAGGGCGAGCAGTACTTC
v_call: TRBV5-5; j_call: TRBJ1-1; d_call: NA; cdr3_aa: CASSPRDRTILNTEAFF; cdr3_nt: TGTGCCAGCAGCCCGAGAGACAGAACTATACTGAACACTGAAGCTTTCTTT